The 18 T cell receptor beta chains in this list originate from one sample, sequenced in a study of blood T cell repertoires in COVID-19. The protocol was immunoSEQ multiplex PCR, while the TCRdb copy is restricted to in-frame clones and leaves out a portion. Of roughly 260,000 clones in the sample, about nine tenths are singletons; the top ten hold approximately 2.6%. The sample was peripheral blood. The source is a person aged 18-30 years with COVID-19, enrolled during active disease.

The V and J genes are TRBV19 and TRBJ2-1, with D perhaps matching TRBD2 (5 bases). The CDR3 contains 15 residues. Between the trimmed V and J ends, which lost 3 bases and 0 bases, there was a span of 9 bases. The germline V gene encodes CDR1 LNHDA and CDR2 SQIVND (reference sequence). The CDR3 nucleotides read TGTGCCAGTAGTATCATTGACTACTCCTACAATGAGCAGTTCTTC. Its protein product is CASSIIDYSYNEQFF.

The chain combines TRBV3-1 (or the pseudogene TRBV3-2) with TRBJ2-1; possible D gene TRBD2, 5 bases. Trimming left V 3 bases short and J 5 bases short, with 23 bases between. There are 18 residues in the CDR3. In germline, CDR1 is LGHDT, CDR2 YNNKEL (reference sequence). CDR3 protein: CASSQDLFDPTGNNEQFF. The CDR3 DNA follows: TGTGCCAGCAGCCAGGATCTTTTTGACCCCACGGGGAACAATGAGCAGTTCTTC.

Concerning this clone: Other DNA sequences of this sample code for an identical CDR3. The chain links TRBV19 to TRBJ1-2; the match to TRBD1 covers 8 bases. This CDR3 spans 12 amino acids. Per germline, CDR1 LNHDA and CDR2 SQIVND (reference sequence). V trimming: 6 bases; J trimming: 5 bases; junction bases outside the gene matches: 2. The CDR3 bases are TGTGCCAGTAGCCGACAGGGGTATGGCTACACCTTC. This encodes CASSRQGYGYTF.

The chain carries TRBV25-1 and TRBJ2-5, with a possible D match to TRBD1 (6 bases). The CDR3 covers 16 residues. V shed 1 base and J shed 0 bases, with 12 bases lying between them. Germline-derived CDR1 and CDR2 are MGHDK and SYGVNS. The CDR3 sequence: CASSESQGPNQETQYF. For the CDR3, the DNA is TGTGCCAGCAGTGAATCGCAGGGGCCTAACCAAGAGACCCAGTACTTC. The full variable domain, in which reference TRBV25-1 and TRBJ2-5 provide the parts outside the CDR3, is EADIYQTPRYLVIGTGKKITLECSQTMGHDKMYWYQQDPGMELHLIHYSYGVNSTEKGDLSSESTVSRIRTEHFPLTLESARPSHTSQYLCASSESQGPNQETQYFGPGTRLLVL.

The V call is TRBV5-6, the J call TRBJ2-1; D is uncertain. Trimming stripped 0 bases from V and 10 bases from J, with 11 bases between. Germline values: CDR1 SGHDT, CDR2 YYEEEE. This CDR3 region has 13 residues. CDR3 amino acids: CASSLDPTGEQFF. The DNA of the CDR3 is TGTGCCAGCAGCTTGGACCCGACTGGGGAGCAGTTCTTC.

The chain uses TRBV2 and TRBJ1-4; 7 bases agree with TRBD1. Losses at the gene ends were 6 bases for V and 0 bases for J; bases not matched to a gene: 10. From germline, CDR1 is SNHLY and CDR2 FYNNEI. There are 17 residues in the CDR3. This chain's CDR3 is CASRARQGPATNEKLFF. The CDR3 region has the DNA TGTGCCAGCAGAGCCAGACAGGGCCCTGCAACTAATGAAAAACTGTTTTTT.

V usage is TRBV7-6 and J usage is TRBJ2-1, with D uncertain. V lost 4 bases and J 4 bases, leaving 5 bases between the germline ends. The CDR3 contains 12 residues. Germline CDR1 is SGHVS and CDR2 is FNYEAQ. CDR3 nucleotide sequence: TGTGCCAGCAGCTCTAATTACAATGAGCAGTTCTTC. Residues: CASSSNYNEQFF.

The V call is TRBV6-4, the J call TRBJ2-1; tentatively, D is TRBD2 (7 bases). The CDR3 sequence is 15 residues long. Germline V gene sequence: CDR1 MRHNA, CDR2 SNTAGT. V lost 6 bases, J lost 5 bases, and 17 bases lay in between. In nucleotides, the CDR3 is TGTGCCAGCAGCCTACTAGGGGGGGCTGACAATGAGCAGTTCTTC. As protein: CASSLLGGADNEQFF.

The V call is TRBV13, the J call TRBJ1-1; perhaps TRBD1 as D (5 bases). Germline values: CDR1 PRHDT, CDR2 FYEKMQ (reference sequence). Trimming left V 6 bases short and J 4 bases short, with 15 bases between. The CDR3 extends over 14 amino acids. The CDR3 spells CASRPTVGITEAFF. The DNA of the CDR3 is TGTGCCAGCAGACCGACAGTGGGGATCACTGAAGCTTTCTTT.

The genes are TRBV6-5 and TRBJ1-1, with 9 nucleotides matching TRBD1. CDR1 is MNHEY, CDR2 SVGAGI, per germline. This CDR3 spans 11 amino acids. CDR3 coding DNA: TGTGTGGGACAGGGAAGGACTGAAGCTTTCTTT. Translation: CVGQGRTEAFF.

The chain employs TRBV19 and TRBJ1-5; D may be TRBD1 (5 bases). Germline V gives CDR1 LNHDA, CDR2 SQIVND (reference sequence). Trimming removed 3 bases at V and 5 bases at J, with 14 bases between. The CDR3 extends over 15 amino acids. The DNA of the CDR3 is TGTGCCAGTAGTATTTATGGTCAGGGATATCAGCCCCAGCATTTT. Protein product: CASSIYGQGYQPQHF. Variable domain in full (rest from reference TRBV19 and TRBJ1-5): DGGITQSPKYLFRKEGQNVTLSCEQNLNHDAMYWYRQDPGQGLRLIYYSQIVNDFQKGDIAEGYSVSREKKESFPLTVTSAQKNPTAFYLCASSIYGQGYQPQHFGDGTRLSIL.

The genes are TRBV7-2 and TRBJ2-7, with TRBD2 as a possible D gene (6 bases). The germline V and J ends were trimmed by 4 bases and 2 bases, with 15 bases remaining between them. CDR1 SGHTA and CDR2 FQGNSA come from the germline V gene. The CDR3 extends over 15 amino acids. The DNA of the CDR3 is TGTGCCAGCAGCTCTCTAGCGTTGGGCCCCTACGAGCAGTACTTC. It specifies CASSSLALGPYEQYF.

In its sample, this clone was seen once. The chain joins TRBV25-1 to TRBJ2-3; D not certain. CDR3 length equals 15 residues. Germline V gene data show CDR1 as MGHDK and CDR2 as SYGVNS. V was shortened by 3 bases and J by 0 bases, with 10 bases between the two germline ends. CDR3 nucleotide sequence: TGTGCCAGCAGTGATGGTGGCGGTAGCACAGATACGCAGTATTTT. Translating it yields CASSDGGGSTDTQYF.

The chain is built from TRBV19 and TRBJ1-1, with 7 positions matching TRBD1. CDR1 and CDR2 from the germline V gene are LNHDA and SQIVND (reference sequence). CDR3 size: 13 residues. The junction had 6 bases not matched to a gene; V was cut back by 7 bases and J by 4 bases. The CDR3 coding sequence is TGTGCCAGTACAGGGACAGCGGTCACTGAAGCTTTCTTT. The encoded protein is CASTGTAVTEAFF.

This chain links TRBV5-5 with TRBJ1-2, with 8 nucleotides matching TRBD1. Trimming removed 4 bases from V and 3 bases from J; junction bases left unmatched: 8. Germline V gene lookup returns CDR1 SGHKS and CDR2 YYEKEE (reference sequence). The CDR3 has 15 residues. In DNA form, the CDR3 reads TGTGCCAGCAGCATCGGACAGGGCCTCGACTATGGCTACACCTTC. Translating it yields CASSIGQGLDYGYTF.

J is TRBJ1-1 and V is TRBV6-5; 7 bases align to TRBD1. The CDR3 spans 13 residues. Germline V gene sequence: CDR1 MNHEY, CDR2 SVGAGI. V trimming: 6 bases; J trimming: 3 bases; junction bases outside the gene matches: 4. The DNA for the CDR3 is TGTGCCAGCAGGCGAACAGGGGACACTGAAGCTTTCTTT. Translating it yields CASRRTGDTEAFF.

This clone was recorded a few times. This chain uses TRBV6-1 with TRBJ2-7; 7 nucleotides line up with TRBD2. This CDR3 spans 15 amino acids. Germline lookup yields CDR1 MNHNS and CDR2 SASEGT. Trimming at V came to 3 bases and at J to 0 bases, leaving 5 bases not matched to a gene. As DNA, the CDR3 is TGTGCCAGCAGTGAGGAGACTAGCCCCTCCTACGAGCAGTACTTC. Translated: CASSEETSPSYEQYF.

The chain couples TRBV5-1 to TRBJ1-1, with TRBD1 matching 7 bases. The CDR3 length is 14 residues. The ends lost 3 bases at V and 11 bases at J; junction bases unmatched: 13. Germline CDR1 SGHRS, CDR2 YFSETQ. CDR3 region: CASSSDRDSLRAFF. The CDR3 DNA follows: TGCGCCAGCAGCTCTGACCGGGACAGCCTAAGGGCTTTCTTT. The whole variable domain, filled in from reference TRBV5-1 and TRBJ1-1, reads KAGVTQTPRYLIKTRGQQVTLSCSPISGHRSVSWYQQTPGQGLQFLFEYFSETQRNKGNFPGRFSGRQFSNSRSEMNVSTLELGDSALYLCASSSDRDSLRAFFGQGTRLTVV.